This TCR beta chain originates from a study of response to subunit inactivated influenza vaccine. TCRdb itself ran the RT-PCR reads through MiXCR, one entry per CDR3 protein. The sample consists of roughly 180,000 distinct CDR3 sequences, around 9% of them appearing once. This clonotype came up many times. Trimming took 3 bases from V and 2 from J; bases not matched to a gene: 3. The CDR3 is 14 amino acids. The rearrangement uses TRBV12-3 or TRBV12-4 and TRBJ2-7, with TRBD2 identical over 8 bases. The sequenced sample was non-naive T cells sorted from PBMCs, obtained on the day of vaccination. The sequence was collected from a man in his fifties or sixties who received an inactivated influenza vaccine. The CDR3 protein is CASSLGTRAYEQYF. The CDR3 DNA sequence: TGTGCCAGCAGTTTGGGGACTAGGGCCTACGAGCAGTACTTC.